The sequence of this TCR beta chain was determined in a study of cytomegalovirus exposure and HLA in healthy donors. A word on this clone: Its antigen remains unidentified.

Study-level results: Some 17,000 TCR beta sequences were associated with HLA alleles at 0.05 false discovery rate in a later analysis.

Amplification used 60 Vbeta primers and 13 Jbeta primers. Sequencing was performed with immunoSEQ multiplex PCR; in TCRdb, only in-frame clones are kept and a portion is missing. The sample carries 170,000 or so clones, approximately 80% recorded once. CDR1 is SGHRS and CDR2 is YFSETQ in the germline V gene. Trimming left V 3 bases short and J 5 bases short, with 6 bases between. The CDR3 contains 13 residues. The V call is TRBV5-1, the J call TRBJ1-6; TRBD1 might be the D (5 bases). This TCR was sampled from a woman in her 30s in good health and CMV-seronegative. The sample was PBMCs. CDR3 nucleotide sequence: TGCGCCAGCAGCTCCAGGGATAATTCACCCCTCCACTTT. Translating it yields CASSSRDNSPLHF.